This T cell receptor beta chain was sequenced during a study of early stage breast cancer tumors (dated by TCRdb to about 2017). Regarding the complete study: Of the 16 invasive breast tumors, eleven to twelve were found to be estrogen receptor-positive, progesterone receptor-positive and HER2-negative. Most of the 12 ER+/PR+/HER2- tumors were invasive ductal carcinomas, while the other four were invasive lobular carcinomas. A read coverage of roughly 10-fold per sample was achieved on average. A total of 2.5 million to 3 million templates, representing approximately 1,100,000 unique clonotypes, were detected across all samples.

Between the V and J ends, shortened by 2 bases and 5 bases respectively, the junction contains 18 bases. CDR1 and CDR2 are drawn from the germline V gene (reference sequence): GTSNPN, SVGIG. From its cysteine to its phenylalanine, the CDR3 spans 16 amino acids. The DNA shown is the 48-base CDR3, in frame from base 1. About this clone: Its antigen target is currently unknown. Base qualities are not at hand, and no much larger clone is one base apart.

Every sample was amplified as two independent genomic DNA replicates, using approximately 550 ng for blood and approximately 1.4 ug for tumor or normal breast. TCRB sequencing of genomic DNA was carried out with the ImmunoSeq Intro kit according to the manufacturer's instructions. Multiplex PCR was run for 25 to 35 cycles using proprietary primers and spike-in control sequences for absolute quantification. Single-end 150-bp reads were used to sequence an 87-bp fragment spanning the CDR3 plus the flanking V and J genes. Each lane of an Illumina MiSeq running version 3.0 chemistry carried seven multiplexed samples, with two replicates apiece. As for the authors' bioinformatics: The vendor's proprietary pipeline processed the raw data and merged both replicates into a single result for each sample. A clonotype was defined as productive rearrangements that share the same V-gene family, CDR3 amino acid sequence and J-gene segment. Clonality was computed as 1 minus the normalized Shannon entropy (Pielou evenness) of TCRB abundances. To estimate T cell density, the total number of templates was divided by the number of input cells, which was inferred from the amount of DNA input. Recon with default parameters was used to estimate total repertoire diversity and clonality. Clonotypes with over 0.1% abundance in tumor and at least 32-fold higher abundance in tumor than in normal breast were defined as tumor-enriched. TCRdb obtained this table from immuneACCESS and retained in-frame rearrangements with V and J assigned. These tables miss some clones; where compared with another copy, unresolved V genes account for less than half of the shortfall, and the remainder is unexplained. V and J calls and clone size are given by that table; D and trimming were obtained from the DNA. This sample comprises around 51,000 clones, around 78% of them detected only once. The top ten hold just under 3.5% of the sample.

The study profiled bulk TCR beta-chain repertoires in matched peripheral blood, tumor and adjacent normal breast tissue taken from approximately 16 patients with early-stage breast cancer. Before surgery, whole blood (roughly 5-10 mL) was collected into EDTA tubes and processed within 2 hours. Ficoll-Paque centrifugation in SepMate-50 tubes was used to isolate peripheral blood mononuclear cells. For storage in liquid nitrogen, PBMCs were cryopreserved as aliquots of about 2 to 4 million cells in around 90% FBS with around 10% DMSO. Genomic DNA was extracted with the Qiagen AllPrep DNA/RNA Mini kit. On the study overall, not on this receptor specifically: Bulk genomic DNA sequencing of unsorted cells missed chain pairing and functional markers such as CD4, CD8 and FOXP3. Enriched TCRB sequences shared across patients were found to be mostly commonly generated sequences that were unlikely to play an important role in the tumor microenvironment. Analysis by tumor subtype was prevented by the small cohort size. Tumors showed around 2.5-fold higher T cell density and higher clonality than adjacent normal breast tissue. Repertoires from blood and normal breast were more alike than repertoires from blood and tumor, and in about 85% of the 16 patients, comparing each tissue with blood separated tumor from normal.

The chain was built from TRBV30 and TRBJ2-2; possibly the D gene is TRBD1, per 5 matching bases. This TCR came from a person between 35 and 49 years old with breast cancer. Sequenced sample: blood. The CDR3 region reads CAWSRRGRAFTGELFF. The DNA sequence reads TGTGCCTGGAGTCGTAGAGGCAGGGCTTTTACCGGGGAGCTGTTTTTT.